These 27 T cell receptor beta chains originate from one sample sequenced in a study of blood T cell repertoires in COVID-19. Produced via immunoSEQ multiplex PCR; TCRdb's table is partial and in-frame only. The sample consists of 280,000 or so clones, roughly 87% of them appearing once. Material for sequencing was peripheral blood. The receptors shown here come from a young man with active or convalescent COVID-19.

This rearrangement joins TRBV7-9 to TRBJ2-1; a weak D match, TRBD2 (5 bases). Germline values: CDR1 SEHNR, CDR2 FQNEAQ (reference sequence). V was cut by 7 bases and J by 6 bases, with 16 bases left in between. The CDR3 spans 14 residues. CDR3 sequence: CASMDPGGPNEQFF. CDR3 sequence (DNA): TGTGCCAGCATGGATCCAGGAGGCCCCAATGAGCAGTTCTTC.

The chain has TRBV11-2 and TRBJ2-7; D may be TRBD2 (6 bases). V lost 1 base, J lost 6 bases, and 7 bases lay in between. The CDR3 sequence is 12 residues long. The germline V gene encodes CDR1 SGHAT and CDR2 FQNNGV. CDR3 nucleotides: TGTGCCAGCAGCTTAGGGGGGGTCGAGCAGTACTTC. Encoded protein: CASSLGGVEQYF.

This sequence joins TRBV5-5 and TRBJ1-1; tentatively, D is TRBD1 (5 bases). Germline V lookup: CDR1 SGHKS, CDR2 YYEKEE (reference sequence). V lost 4 bases, J lost 3 bases, and 22 bases lay in between. The CDR3 is made up of 17 amino acids. CDR3 DNA sequence: TGTGCCAGCAGCCCTACGCGGCGGGGACTGGGCGACACTGAAGCTTTCTTT. The encoded protein is CASSPTRRGLGDTEAFF.

This chain links TRBV18 with TRBJ2-1; TRBD2 matches 9 bases. Trimming removed 3 bases from V and 2 bases from J; junction bases left unmatched: 5. The CDR3 is made up of 16 amino acids. Germline loops: CDR1 KGHSH, CDR2 LQKENI. CDR3: CASSPGAGGPYNEQFF. CDR3 in DNA: TGTGCCAGCTCACCTGGGGCGGGGGGGCCCTACAATGAGCAGTTCTTC.

The sample holds a few counts of this clone. This rearrangement joins TRBV5-1 to TRBJ1-6, with a possible D match to TRBD1 (6 bases). The CDR3 is made up of 16 amino acids. V lost 0 bases and J 10 bases, leaving 17 bases between the germline ends. Germline V gives CDR1 SGHRS, CDR2 YFSETQ. The CDR3 nucleotides are TGCGCCAGCAGCTTGGAGGCGGGGGCTCAGGCGTCACCCCTCCACTTT. It codes for CASSLEAGAQASPLHF.

The chain combines TRBV11-2 with TRBJ2-7, with D maybe TRBD1 (6 bases). The V gene lost 5 bases and the J gene lost 3 bases, with 14 bases spanning the gap. There are 14 residues in the CDR3. CDR1 and CDR2 (germline): SGHAT, FQNNGV. CDR3 in DNA: TGTGCCAGCAGCCTTATCCCAGGGGACTACGAGCAGTACTTC. Its translation: CASSLIPGDYEQYF.

This chain uses TRBV7-6 with TRBJ1-3; no firm D call. The CDR3 is 17 residues long. Germline-derived CDR1 and CDR2 are SGHVS and FNYEAQ. V lost 0 bases, J lost 0 bases, and 12 bases lay in between. In DNA form, the CDR3 reads TGTGCCAGCAGCTTAGCGGTAGAGAGGAGCTCTGGAAACACCATATATTTT. Translation: CASSLAVERSSGNTIYF. Variable domain in full (rest from reference TRBV7-6 and TRBJ1-3): GAGVSQSPRYKVTKRGQDVALRCDPISGHVSLYWYRQALGQGPEFLTYFNYEAQQDKSGLPNDRFSAERPEGSISTLTIQRTEQRDSAMYRCASSLAVERSSGNTIYFGEGSWLTVV.

The chain is built from TRBV5-1 and TRBJ1-4; the D gene is possibly TRBD1 (6 bases). CDR1 is SGHRS and CDR2 is YFSETQ in the germline V gene. CDR3 length: 16 residues. The germline V and J ends were trimmed by 0 bases and 2 bases, with 11 bases remaining between them. CDR3 DNA: TGCGCCAGCAGCTTGGCAATCAGGGGTACTAATGAAAAACTGTTTTTT. This codes for CASSLAIRGTNEKLFF.

The V call is TRBV5-4, the J call TRBJ1-4; tentatively, D is TRBD1 (5 bases). The germline V and J ends were trimmed by 0 bases and 6 bases, with 12 bases remaining between them. Germline CDR1 and CDR2: SGHNT and YYREEE (reference sequence). The CDR3 length is 15 residues. The CDR3 nucleotides read TGTGCCAGCAGCTTGGGTGGCAGGGTGGATGAAAAACTGTTTTTT. Translation gives CASSLGGRVDEKLFF.

The chain has TRBV7-3 and TRBJ2-1; 9 bases are shared with TRBD2. The CDR3 covers 16 residues. The germline gives CDR1 SGHTA, CDR2 FQGTGA. V dropped 0 bases and J dropped 8; count of bases not matched to a gene: 8. The DNA of the CDR3 is TGTGCCAGCAGCTTAACCGGCGGGGGGGCCGCCGATGAGCAGTTCTTC. Encoded protein: CASSLTGGGAADEQFF.

V usage is TRBV7-6 and J usage is TRBJ1-1; D may be TRBD1 (6 bases). CDR1 and CDR2 (germline): SGHVS, FNYEAQ. V lost 5 bases, J lost 2 bases, and 21 bases lay in between. The CDR3 is 17 amino acids. Here the CDR3 DNA reads TGTGCCAGCAGCCCGCAATACAGGGCTAGGAAAAACACTGAAGCTTTCTTT. Its protein is CASSPQYRARKNTEAFF.

The V gene is TRBV3-1 (or the pseudogene TRBV3-2), the J gene TRBJ1-1; TRBD1 might be the D (5 bases). The germline gives CDR1 LGHDT, CDR2 YNNKEL (reference sequence). This CDR3 spans 14 amino acids. V shed 0 bases and J shed 4 bases, with 9 bases lying between them. CDR3 sequence: CASSQESRVTEAFF. The CDR3 DNA is TGTGCCAGCAGCCAAGAATCCAGGGTCACTGAAGCTTTCTTT.

DNA of the CDR3: TGTGCCAGCAGACGACAGGGCCCACCAGAGTCACCCCTCCACTTT. Translated: CASRRQGPPESPLHF. The rearrangement uses TRBV5-6 and TRBJ1-6; 7 bases are a match to TRBD1. After removal of 5 bases from V and 10 bases from J, the junction contained 12 bases not matched to a gene. The germline gives CDR1 SGHDT, CDR2 YYEEEE. The CDR3 loop spans 15 amino acids.

This clone appeared a single time. V and J are TRBV20-1 and TRBJ1-2; D call uncertain. V lost 3 bases and J lost 3, with 8 bases in between. The germline V gene has CDR1 DFQATT and CDR2 SNEGSKA (reference sequence). The CDR3 covers 12 residues. DNA for the CDR3: TGCAGTGCTAGTGGTCGGGACTATGGCTACACCTTC. This gives the protein CSASGRDYGYTF.

The V gene is TRBV2, the J gene TRBJ2-4, with 8 bases matching TRBD2. The length of the CDR3 is 14 residues. Germline V gene lookup returns CDR1 SNHLY and CDR2 FYNNEI. The V gene end was trimmed by 6 bases and the J gene end by 4 bases; junction bases not matched to a gene: 5. The DNA of the CDR3 is TGTGCCAGCAGGGTCGGGAGGGGGAAAAACATTCAGTACTTC. It specifies CASRVGRGKNIQYF.

In its sample, this clone was seen once. V gene TRBV5-5 combines with J gene TRBJ2-7, with unresolved D. There are 14 residues in the CDR3. CDR1 SGHKS and CDR2 YYEKEE come from the germline V gene (reference sequence). The V gene lost 2 bases and the J gene lost 6 bases, with 15 bases spanning the gap. This chain's CDR3 is CASSFLSGVGEQYF. The DNA for the CDR3 is TGTGCCAGCAGCTTCTTGTCCGGAGTTGGCGAGCAGTACTTC.

This clone occurred once. J is TRBJ1-1 and V is TRBV6-6, with D perhaps TRBD1 (6 bases). The ends were cut back, 2 bases at V and 3 bases at J, with 13 bases in the middle. This CDR3 has 15 residues. Germline values: CDR1 MNHNY, CDR2 SVGAGI (reference sequence). The CDR3 protein is CASSYRTDLDTEAFF. The CDR3 DNA reads as TGTGCCAGCAGTTACCGGACAGACCTCGACACTGAAGCTTTCTTT.

CDR3 nucleotide sequence: TGTGCCAGCAGCCAAGATGACGGGGTCCCGGTTTCCACAGATACGCAGTATTTT. Translation gives CASSQDDGVPVSTDTQYF. The V gene is TRBV3-1 (or the pseudogene TRBV3-2), the J gene TRBJ2-3, with D perhaps TRBD2 (5 bases). V was pared by 0 bases and J by 2 bases, with 18 bases between. The CDR3 is 18 residues long. Germline lookup yields CDR1 LGHDT and CDR2 YNNKEL (reference sequence).

This chain connects TRBV7-3 to TRBJ1-1, with no clear D. Trimming left V 5 bases short and J 5 bases short, with 12 bases between. The CDR3 sequence is 13 residues long. Per the germline V gene, CDR1 is SGHTA and CDR2 is FQGTGA. CDR3 amino acids: CASSPRSGTEAFF. CDR3 sequence (DNA): TGTGCCAGCAGCCCCCGATCGGGAACTGAAGCTTTCTTT.

V is TRBV7-3 and J is TRBJ2-7, with TRBD2 as a possible D gene (7 bases). In germline, CDR1 is SGHTA, CDR2 FQGTGA. There are 15 residues in the CDR3. Trimming shortened V by 1 base and J by 0 bases, and 10 bases separated the two germline ends. CDR3 residues: CASSLNGGPSYEQYF. The CDR3 nucleotides are TGTGCCAGCAGCTTAAACGGGGGGCCCTCCTACGAGCAGTACTTC.

The chain couples TRBV13 to TRBJ2-5; TRBD1 matches at 11 bases. The CDR3 consists of 15 residues. The V and J ends lost 6 bases and 5 bases, in that order; junction bases with no gene match: 8. Germline CDR1 reads PRHDT; CDR2 reads FYEKMQ (reference sequence). Here the CDR3 reads CASRERTGGVETQYF. CDR3 nucleotides: TGTGCCAGCAGGGAAAGGACAGGGGGCGTCGAGACCCAGTACTTC.

This rearrangement joins TRBV15 to TRBJ2-1, with 11 bases lining up with TRBD2. There are 16 residues in the CDR3. Per the germline V gene, CDR1 is LNHNV and CDR2 is YYDKDF (reference sequence). J gave up 8 bases and V 5 bases, and 11 bases lay outside the gene matches. The CDR3 here is CATSEVYGTSGHEQFF. In DNA, the CDR3 is TGTGCCACCAGCGAGGTCTACGGGACTAGCGGCCATGAGCAGTTCTTC.

The CDR3 protein is CATREPRRGPAFEQYF. CDR3 coding DNA: TGTGCCACCAGAGAGCCACGCAGGGGCCCTGCGTTTGAGCAGTACTTC. The rearrangement uses TRBV24-1 and TRBJ2-7; D perhaps matches TRBD1 (6 bases). The V gene's germline CDR1 is KGHDR and CDR2 SFDVKD. There are 16 residues in the CDR3. V lost 7 bases and J lost 7, with 25 bases in between.

V and J are TRBV7-2 and TRBJ1-2, with 7 positions matching TRBD1. The germline CDR1 and CDR2 sequences are SGHTA and FQGNSA. The CDR3 length is 16 residues. With V trimmed by 4 bases and J by 6 bases, 14 bases remained unmatched. CDR3 protein: CASSSELTGLYHGYTF. CDR3 DNA sequence: TGTGCCAGCAGCTCAGAACTGACAGGGTTGTACCATGGCTACACCTTC.

This clone was counted a single time. The rearrangement joins TRBV2 to TRBJ1-3; possible D gene TRBD1, 6 bases. CDR3 length equals 15 residues. The germline gives CDR1 SNHLY, CDR2 FYNNEI. V lost 7 bases and J lost 0, with 13 bases in between. The CDR3 DNA reads as TGTGCCAGCACTCTAGGGGGGGGCTCTGGAAACACCATATATTTT. Translation gives CASTLGGGSGNTIYF.

This clone appeared a single time. The chain carries TRBV20-1 and TRBJ1-1; D gene uncertain. The length of the CDR3 is 13 residues. Trimming left V 4 bases short and J 3 bases short, with 12 bases between. CDR1 DFQATT and CDR2 SNEGSKA come from the germline V gene (reference sequence). CDR3 protein: CSANEASDTEAFF. CDR3 nucleotides: TGCAGTGCTAATGAGGCAAGTGACACTGAAGCTTTCTTT.

The chain links TRBV4-1 to TRBJ1-5; D may be TRBD1 (6 bases). The CDR3 contains 14 residues. V lost 1 base and J lost 5, with 9 bases in between. Germline CDR1 is MGHRA and CDR2 is YSYEKL. In nucleotides, the CDR3 is TGCGCCAGCAGCCAAGGGGGGGGCTATCAGCCCCAGCATTTT. This encodes CASSQGGGYQPQHF.